These 2 T cell receptor beta chains originate from one sample sequenced in a study of beta chain features in type 1 diabetes. Study-level findings and limits: There was a moderate but significant shortening of TCRB CDR3s in all four CD4+ subsets of Type 1 diabetes patients.

All of the isolated RNA was reverse transcribed, so expressed TCRB transcripts were sequenced. TCRdb's table, derived via immunoSEQ multiplex PCR, lists solely in-frame clones and lacks some. The repertoire holds 250,000 or so clones, with over 20% as singletons. Antigens for these TCRs are unknown. The sequenced material came from naive CD4+ T cells from blood. The receptors here all came from a woman aged 40 to 50 with type 1 diabetes.

In this sample, this clone turned up a few times. The J gene is TRBJ1-6, the V gene TRBV5-5; 8 bases are a match to TRBD1. V lost 4 bases, J lost 9 bases, and 9 bases stayed unmatched. This CDR3 contains 15 residues. From germline, CDR1 is SGHKS and CDR2 YYEKEE (reference sequence). This CDR3 is CASSRQGYGFSPLHF. In nucleotides, the CDR3 is TGTGCCAGCAGCCGACAGGGGTACGGGTTTTCACCCCTCCACTTT. Full variable domain (missing parts from reference TRBV5-5 and TRBJ1-6): DAGVTQSPTHLIKTRGQQVTLRCSPISGHKSVSWYQQVLGQGPQFIFQYYEKEERGRGNFPDRFSARQFPNYSSELNVNALLLGDSALYLCASSRQGYGFSPLHFGNGTRLTVT.

V usage is TRBV4-1 and J usage is TRBJ2-7; the match to TRBD1 covers 7 bases. The CDR3 runs to 15 residues. Germline values: CDR1 MGHRA, CDR2 YSYEKL. V lost 0 bases, J lost 3 bases, and 5 bases stayed unmatched. The CDR3 DNA follows: TGCGCCAGCAGCCAAGATCCCACAGGGGACTACGAGCAGTACTTC. Amino acid sequence: CASSQDPTGDYEQYF.